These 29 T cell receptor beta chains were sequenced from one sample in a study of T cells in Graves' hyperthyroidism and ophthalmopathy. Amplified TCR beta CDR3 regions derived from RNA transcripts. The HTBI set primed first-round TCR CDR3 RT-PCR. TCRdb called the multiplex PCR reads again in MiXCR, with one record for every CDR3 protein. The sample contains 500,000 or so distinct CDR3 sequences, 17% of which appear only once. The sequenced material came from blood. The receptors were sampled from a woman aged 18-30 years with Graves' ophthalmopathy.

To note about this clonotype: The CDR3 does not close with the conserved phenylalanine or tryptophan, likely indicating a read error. The CDR3 DNA is TGTGCCAGCAGTGAGGGATTGGGGACAGGGCAGGACGAGCAGTACCTC. Translating gives CASSEGLGTGQDEQYL. This chain uses TRBV6-1 with TRBJ2-7, with TRBD1 matching 9 bases. The germline V gene has CDR1 MNHNS and CDR2 SASEGT. This CDR3 is 16 amino acids long. J lost 5 bases, V lost 3 bases, and 11 bases had no gene match.

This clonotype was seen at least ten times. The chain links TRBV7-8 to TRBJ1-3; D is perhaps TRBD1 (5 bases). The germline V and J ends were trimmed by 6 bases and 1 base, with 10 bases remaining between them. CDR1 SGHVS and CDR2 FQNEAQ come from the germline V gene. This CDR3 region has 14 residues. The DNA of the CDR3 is TGTGCCAGCAGGACGAGGGGATCTGGAAACACCATATATTTT. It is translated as CASRTRGSGNTIYF.

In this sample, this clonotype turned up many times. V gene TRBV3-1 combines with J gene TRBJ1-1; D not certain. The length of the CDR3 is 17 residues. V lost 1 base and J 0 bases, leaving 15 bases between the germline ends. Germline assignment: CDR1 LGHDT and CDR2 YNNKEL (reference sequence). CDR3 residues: CASSQGLLGLMNTEAFF. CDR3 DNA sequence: TGTGCCAGCAGCCAAGGCTTGCTAGGGCTCATGAACACTGAAGCTTTCTTT.

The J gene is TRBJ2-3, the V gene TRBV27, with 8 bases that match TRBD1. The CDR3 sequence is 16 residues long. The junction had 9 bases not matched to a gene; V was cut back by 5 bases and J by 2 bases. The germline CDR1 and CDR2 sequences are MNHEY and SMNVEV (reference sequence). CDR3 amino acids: CASSVTGVLHTDTQYF. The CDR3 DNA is TGTGCCAGCAGTGTGACAGGGGTACTTCACACAGATACGCAGTATTTT.

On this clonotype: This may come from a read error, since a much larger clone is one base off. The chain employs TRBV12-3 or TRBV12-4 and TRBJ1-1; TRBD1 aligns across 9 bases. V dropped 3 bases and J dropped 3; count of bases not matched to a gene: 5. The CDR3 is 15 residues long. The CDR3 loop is CASSFLRTGDTEAFF. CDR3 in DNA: TGTGCCAGCAGTTTTTTACGGACAGGGGACACTGAAGCTTTCTTT.

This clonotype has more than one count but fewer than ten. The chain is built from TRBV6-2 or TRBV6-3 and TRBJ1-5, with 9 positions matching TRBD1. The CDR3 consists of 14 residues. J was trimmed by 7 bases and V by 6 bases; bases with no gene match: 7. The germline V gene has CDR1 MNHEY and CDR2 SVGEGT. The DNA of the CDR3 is TGTGCCAGCAGGTCGACAGGGGGGCAGCAGCCCCAGCATTTT. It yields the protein CASRSTGGQQPQHF.

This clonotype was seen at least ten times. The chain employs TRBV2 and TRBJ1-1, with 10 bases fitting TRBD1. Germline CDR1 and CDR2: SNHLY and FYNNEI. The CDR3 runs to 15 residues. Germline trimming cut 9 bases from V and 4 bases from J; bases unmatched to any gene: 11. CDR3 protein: CARTGGSGASTEAFF. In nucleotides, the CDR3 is TGTGCCAGGACAGGGGGCAGTGGGGCGAGCACTGAAGCTTTCTTT. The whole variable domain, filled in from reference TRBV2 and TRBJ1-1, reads EPEVTQTPSHQVTQMGQEVILRCVPISNHLYFYWYRQILGQKVEFLVSFYNNEISEKSEIFDDQFSVERPDGSNFTLKIRSTKLEDSAMYFCARTGGSGASTEAFFGQGTRLTVV.

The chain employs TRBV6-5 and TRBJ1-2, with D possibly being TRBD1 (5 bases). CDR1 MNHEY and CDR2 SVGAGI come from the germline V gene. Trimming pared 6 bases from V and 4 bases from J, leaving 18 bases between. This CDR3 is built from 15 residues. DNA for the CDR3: TGTGCCAGCAGAGCGGACATGGGGCAGCGCTATGGCTACACCTTC. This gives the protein CASRADMGQRYGYTF.

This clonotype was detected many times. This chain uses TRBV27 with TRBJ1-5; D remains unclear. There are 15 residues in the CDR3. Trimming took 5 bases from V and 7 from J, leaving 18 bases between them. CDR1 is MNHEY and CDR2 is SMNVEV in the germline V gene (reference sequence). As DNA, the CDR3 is TGTGCCAGCAGTCCCCTTGGGCAGGAACACCAGCCCCAGCATTTT. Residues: CASSPLGQEHQPQHF.

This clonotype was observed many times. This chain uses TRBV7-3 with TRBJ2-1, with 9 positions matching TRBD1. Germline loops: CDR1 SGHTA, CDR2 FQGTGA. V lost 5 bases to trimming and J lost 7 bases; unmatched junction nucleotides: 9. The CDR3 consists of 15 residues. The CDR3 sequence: CASSQGTGYLNEQFF. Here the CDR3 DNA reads TGTGCCAGCAGCCAGGGGACAGGGTATTTGAATGAGCAGTTCTTC.

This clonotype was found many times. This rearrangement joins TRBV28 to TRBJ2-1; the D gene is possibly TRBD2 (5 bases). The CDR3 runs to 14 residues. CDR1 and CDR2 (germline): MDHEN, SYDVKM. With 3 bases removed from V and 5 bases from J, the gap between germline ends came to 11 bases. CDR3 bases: TGTGCCAGCAGTTTGAGGGAGACCCACAATGAGCAGTTCTTC. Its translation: CASSLRETHNEQFF.

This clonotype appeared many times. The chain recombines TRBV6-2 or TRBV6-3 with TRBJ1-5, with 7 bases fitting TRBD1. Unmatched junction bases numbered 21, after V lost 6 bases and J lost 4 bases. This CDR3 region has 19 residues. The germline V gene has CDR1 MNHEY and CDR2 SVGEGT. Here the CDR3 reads CASSQYRDRSIRPNQPQHF. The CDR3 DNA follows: TGTGCCAGCAGCCAATACCGGGACAGATCCATCCGACCTAATCAGCCCCAGCATTTT.

The CDR3 reads CASFTKRGGTSGANVLTF. Here the CDR3 DNA reads TGTGCCAGCTTCACCAAGAGGGGTGGGACCTCTGGGGCCAACGTCCTGACTTTC. This chain joins TRBV18 and TRBJ2-6; possibly TRBD1 or TRBD2 for D (5 bases each). Trimming left V 7 bases short and J 0 bases short, with 19 bases between. The V gene's germline CDR1 is KGHSH and CDR2 LQKENI. This CDR3 is 18 amino acids long. Looking up the rest from reference TRBV18 and TRBJ2-6 gives the full variable domain: NAGVMQNPRHLVRRRGQEARLRCSPMKGHSHVYWYRQLPEEGLKFMVYLQKENIIDESGMPKERFSAEFPKEGPSILRIQQVVRGDSAAYFCASFTKRGGTSGANVLTFGAGSRLTVL.

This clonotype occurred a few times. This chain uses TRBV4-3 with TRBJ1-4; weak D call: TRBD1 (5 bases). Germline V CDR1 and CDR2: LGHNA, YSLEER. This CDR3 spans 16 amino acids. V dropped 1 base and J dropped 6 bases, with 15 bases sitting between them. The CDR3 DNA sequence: TGCGCCAGCAGCCAAGCGAGGGGCGGGCTTTATGAAAAACTGTTTTTT. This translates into CASSQARGGLYEKLFF.

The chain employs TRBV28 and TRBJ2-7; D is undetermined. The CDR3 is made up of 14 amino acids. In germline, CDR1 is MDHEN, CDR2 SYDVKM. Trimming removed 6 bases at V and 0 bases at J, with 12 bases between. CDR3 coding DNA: TGTGCCAGCAGCCCCTCGGGCAACTCCTACGAGCAGTACTTC. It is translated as CASSPSGNSYEQYF. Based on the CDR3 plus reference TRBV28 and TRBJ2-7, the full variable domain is DVKVTQSSRYLVKRTGEKVFLECVQDMDHENMFWYRQDPGLGLRLIYFSYDVKMKEKGDIPEGYSVSREKKERFSLILESASTNQTSMYLCASSPSGNSYEQYFGPGTRLTVT.

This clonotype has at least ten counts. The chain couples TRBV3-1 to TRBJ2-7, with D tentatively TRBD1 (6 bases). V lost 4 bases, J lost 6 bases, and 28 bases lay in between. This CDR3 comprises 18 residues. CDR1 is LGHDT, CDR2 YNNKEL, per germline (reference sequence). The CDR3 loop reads CASSRLLDSGFAGGEQYF. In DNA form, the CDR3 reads TGTGCCAGCAGCCGACTTTTGGACAGCGGTTTTGCGGGTGGCGAGCAGTACTTC.

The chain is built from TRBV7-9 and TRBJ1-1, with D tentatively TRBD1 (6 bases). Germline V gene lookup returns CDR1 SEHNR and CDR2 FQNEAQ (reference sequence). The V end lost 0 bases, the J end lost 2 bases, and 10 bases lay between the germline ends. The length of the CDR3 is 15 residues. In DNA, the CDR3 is TGTGCCAGCAGCTTAGCAAGGACAGACAACACTGAAGCTTTCTTT. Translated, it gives CASSLARTDNTEAFF.

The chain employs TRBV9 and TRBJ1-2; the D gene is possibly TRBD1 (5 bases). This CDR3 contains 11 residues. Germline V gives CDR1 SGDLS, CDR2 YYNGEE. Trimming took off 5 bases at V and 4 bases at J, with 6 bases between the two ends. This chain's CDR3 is CASRGVYGYTF. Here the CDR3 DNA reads TGTGCCAGCAGGGGGGTCTATGGCTACACCTTC.

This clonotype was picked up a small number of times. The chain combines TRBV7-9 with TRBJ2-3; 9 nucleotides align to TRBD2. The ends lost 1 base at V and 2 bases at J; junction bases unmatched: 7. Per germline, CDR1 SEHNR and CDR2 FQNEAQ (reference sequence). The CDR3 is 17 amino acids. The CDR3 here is CASSLGLAGASTDTQYF. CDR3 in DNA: TGTGCCAGCAGCTTAGGTTTAGCGGGGGCTTCCACAGATACGCAGTATTTT.

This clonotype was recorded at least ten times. The CDR3 here is CSASDRATNEKLFF. CDR3 coding DNA: TGCAGTGCGTCCGACAGGGCAACTAATGAAAAACTGTTTTTT. This chain connects TRBV20-1 to TRBJ1-4; 7 bases fit TRBD1. After removal of 6 bases from V and 0 bases from J, the junction contained 4 bases not matched to a gene. CDR1 and CDR2 from the germline V gene are DFQATT and SNEGSKA (reference sequence). The length of the CDR3 is 14 residues.

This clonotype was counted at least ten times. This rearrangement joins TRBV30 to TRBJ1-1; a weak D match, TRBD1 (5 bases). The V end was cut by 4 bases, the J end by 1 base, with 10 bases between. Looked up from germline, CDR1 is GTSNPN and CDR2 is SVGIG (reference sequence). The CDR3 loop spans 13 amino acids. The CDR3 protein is CAWTGQGNTEAFF. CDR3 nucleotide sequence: TGTGCCTGGACAGGACAAGGGAACACTGAAGCTTTCTTT.

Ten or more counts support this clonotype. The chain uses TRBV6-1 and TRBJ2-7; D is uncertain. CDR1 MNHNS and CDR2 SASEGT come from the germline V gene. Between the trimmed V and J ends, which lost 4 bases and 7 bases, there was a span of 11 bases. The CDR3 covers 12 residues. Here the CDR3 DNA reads TGTGCCAGCAGTGTTAAGGGTGGAGAGCAGTACTTC. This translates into CASSVKGGEQYF.

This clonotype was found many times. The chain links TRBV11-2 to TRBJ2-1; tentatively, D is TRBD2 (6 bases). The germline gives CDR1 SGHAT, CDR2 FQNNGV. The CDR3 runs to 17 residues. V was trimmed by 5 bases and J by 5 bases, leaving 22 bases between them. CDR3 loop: CASSQILGSRAHNEQFF. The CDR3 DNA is TGTGCCAGCAGCCAAATACTCGGGAGTAGGGCCCACAATGAGCAGTTCTTC.

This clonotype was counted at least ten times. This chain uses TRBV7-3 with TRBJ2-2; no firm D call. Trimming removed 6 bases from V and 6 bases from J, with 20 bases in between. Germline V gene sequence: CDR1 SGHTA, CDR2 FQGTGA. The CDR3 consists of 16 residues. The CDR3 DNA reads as TGTGCCAGCAGTCCTAGACGGATCGAAGGCTCCGGGGAGCTGTTTTTT. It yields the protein CASSPRRIEGSGELFF.

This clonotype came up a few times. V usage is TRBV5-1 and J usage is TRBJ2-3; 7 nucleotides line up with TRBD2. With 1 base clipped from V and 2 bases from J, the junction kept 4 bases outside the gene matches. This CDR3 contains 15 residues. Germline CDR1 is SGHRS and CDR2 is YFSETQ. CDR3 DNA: TGCGCCAGCAGCTTGTCCAGCGGGGCCACAGATACGCAGTATTTT. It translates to CASSLSSGATDTQYF.

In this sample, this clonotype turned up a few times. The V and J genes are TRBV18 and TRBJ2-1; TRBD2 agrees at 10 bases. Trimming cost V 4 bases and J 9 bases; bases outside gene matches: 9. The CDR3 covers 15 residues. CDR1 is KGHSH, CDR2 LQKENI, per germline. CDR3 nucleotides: TGTGCCAGCTCACAAAGCATAGCGGGAGGATCTGAGCAGTTCTTC. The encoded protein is CASSQSIAGGSEQFF. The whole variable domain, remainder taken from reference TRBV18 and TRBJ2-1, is NAGVMQNPRHLVRRRGQEARLRCSPMKGHSHVYWYRQLPEEGLKFMVYLQKENIIDESGMPKERFSAEFPKEGPSILRIQQVVRGDSAAYFCASSQSIAGGSEQFFGPGTRLTVL.

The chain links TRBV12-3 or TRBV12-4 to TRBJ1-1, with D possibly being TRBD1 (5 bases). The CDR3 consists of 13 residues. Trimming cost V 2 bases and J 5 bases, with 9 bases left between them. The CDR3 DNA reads TGTGCCAGCAGTTTACAGGGTTGGACTGAAGCTTTCTTT. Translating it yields CASSLQGWTEAFF.

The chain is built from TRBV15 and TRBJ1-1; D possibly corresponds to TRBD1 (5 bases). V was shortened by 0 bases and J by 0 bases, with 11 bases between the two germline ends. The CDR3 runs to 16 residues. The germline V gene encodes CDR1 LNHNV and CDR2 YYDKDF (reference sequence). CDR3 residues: CATSRDQGGMNTEAFF. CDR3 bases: TGTGCCACCAGCAGAGACCAGGGTGGGATGAACACTGAAGCTTTCTTT.

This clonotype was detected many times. This CDR3 is CASSSSGTYTDTQYF. CDR3 bases: TGTGCCAGCAGCTCCAGCGGAACCTACACAGATACGCAGTATTTT. The chain links TRBV7-8 to TRBJ2-3, with D tentatively TRBD2 (5 bases). Germline loops: CDR1 SGHVS, CDR2 FQNEAQ. The CDR3 sequence is 15 residues long. Trimming cost V 4 bases and J 2 bases, with 13 bases left between them.